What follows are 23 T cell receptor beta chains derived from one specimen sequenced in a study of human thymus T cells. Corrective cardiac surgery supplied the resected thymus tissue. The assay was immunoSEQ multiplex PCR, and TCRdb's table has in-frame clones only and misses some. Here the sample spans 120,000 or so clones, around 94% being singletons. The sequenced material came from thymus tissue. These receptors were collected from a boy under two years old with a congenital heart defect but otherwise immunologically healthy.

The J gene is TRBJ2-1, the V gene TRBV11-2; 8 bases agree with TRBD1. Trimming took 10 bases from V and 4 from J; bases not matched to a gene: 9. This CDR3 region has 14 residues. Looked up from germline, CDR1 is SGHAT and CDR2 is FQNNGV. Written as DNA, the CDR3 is TGTGCCACCAAACCTAGGGACAGGTACAATGAGCAGTTCTTC. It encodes CATKPRDRYNEQFF.

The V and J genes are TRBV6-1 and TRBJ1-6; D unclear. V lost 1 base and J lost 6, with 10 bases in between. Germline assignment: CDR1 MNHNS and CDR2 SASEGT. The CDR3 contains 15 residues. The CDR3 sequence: CASSEGVRLNSPLHF. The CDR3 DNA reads TGTGCCAGCAGTGAAGGAGTCAGGCTTAATTCACCCCTCCACTTT.

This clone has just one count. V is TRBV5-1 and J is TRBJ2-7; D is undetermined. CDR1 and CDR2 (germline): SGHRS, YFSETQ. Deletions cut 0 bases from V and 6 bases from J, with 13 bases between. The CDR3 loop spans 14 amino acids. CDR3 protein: CASSLASAKSEQYF. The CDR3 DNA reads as TGCGCCAGCAGCTTGGCCAGCGCGAAGAGCGAGCAGTACTTC.

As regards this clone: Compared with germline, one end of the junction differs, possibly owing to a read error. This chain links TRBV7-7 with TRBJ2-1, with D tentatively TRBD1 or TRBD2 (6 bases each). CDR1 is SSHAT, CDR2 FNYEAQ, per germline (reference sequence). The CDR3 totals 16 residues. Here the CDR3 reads CASRLGRTVHYNEQFF. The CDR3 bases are TGTGCTAGCAGGTTGGGGAGGACAGTGCACTACAATGAGCAGTTCTTC. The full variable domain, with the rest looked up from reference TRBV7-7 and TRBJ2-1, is GAGVSQSPRYKVTKRGQDVTLRCDPISSHATLYWYQQALGQGPEFLTYFNYEAQPDKSGLPSDRFSAERPEGSISTLTIQRTEQRDSAMYRCASRLGRTVHYNEQFFGPGTRLTVL.

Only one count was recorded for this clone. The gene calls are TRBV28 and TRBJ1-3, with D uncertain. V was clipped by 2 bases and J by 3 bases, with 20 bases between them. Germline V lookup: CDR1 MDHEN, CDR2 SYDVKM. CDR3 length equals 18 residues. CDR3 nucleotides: TGTGCCAGCAGTTTACCACTAAACGACTCAGGCTGTGGAAACACCATATATTTT. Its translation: CASSLPLNDSGCGNTIYF.

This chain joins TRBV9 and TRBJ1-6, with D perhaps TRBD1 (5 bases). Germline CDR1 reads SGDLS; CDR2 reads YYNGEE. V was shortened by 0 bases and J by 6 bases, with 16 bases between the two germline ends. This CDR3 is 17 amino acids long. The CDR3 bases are TGTGCCAGCAGCGTAGTCGAGCGGGGCGCGAGTAATTCACCCCTCCACTTT. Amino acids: CASSVVERGASNSPLHF.

DNA of the CDR3: TGCAGCGTTATGGAGACTCCAAAAGAGACCCAGTACTTC. It yields the protein CSVMETPKETQYF. The chain uses TRBV29-1 and TRBJ2-5; D is undetermined. This CDR3 has 13 amino acids. V lost 5 bases, J lost 3 bases, and 13 bases lay in between. Germline values: CDR1 SQVTM, CDR2 ANQGSEA.

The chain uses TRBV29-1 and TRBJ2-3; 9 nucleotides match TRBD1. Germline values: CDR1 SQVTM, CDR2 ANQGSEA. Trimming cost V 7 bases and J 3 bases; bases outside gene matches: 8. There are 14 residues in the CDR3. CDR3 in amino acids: CSAHGGQGTDTQYF. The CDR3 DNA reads TGCAGCGCCCACGGGGGACAGGGAACAGATACGCAGTATTTT.

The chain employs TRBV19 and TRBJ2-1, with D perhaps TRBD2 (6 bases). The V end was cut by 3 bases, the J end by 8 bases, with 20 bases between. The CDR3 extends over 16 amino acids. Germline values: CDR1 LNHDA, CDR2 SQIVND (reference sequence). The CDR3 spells CASSMTPGTPPHEQFF. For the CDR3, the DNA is TGTGCCAGTAGTATGACCCCCGGGACTCCCCCCCATGAGCAGTTCTTC.

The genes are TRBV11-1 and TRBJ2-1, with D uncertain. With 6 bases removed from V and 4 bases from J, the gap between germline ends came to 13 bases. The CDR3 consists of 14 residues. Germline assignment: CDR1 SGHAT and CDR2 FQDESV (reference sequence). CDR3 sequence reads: CASSPETLYNEQFF. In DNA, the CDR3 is TGTGCCAGCAGTCCTGAGACTTTATACAATGAGCAGTTCTTC.

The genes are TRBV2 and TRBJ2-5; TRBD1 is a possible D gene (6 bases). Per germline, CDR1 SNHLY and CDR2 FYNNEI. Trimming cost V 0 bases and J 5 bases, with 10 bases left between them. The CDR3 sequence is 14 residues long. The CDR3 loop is CASSEAGAWETQYF. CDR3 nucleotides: TGTGCCAGCAGTGAAGCGGGGGCGTGGGAGACCCAGTACTTC.

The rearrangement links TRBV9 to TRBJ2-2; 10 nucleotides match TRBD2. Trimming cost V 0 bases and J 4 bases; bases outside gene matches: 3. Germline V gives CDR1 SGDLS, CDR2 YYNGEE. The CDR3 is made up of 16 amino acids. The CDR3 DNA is TGTGCCAGCAGCGTAGAAAGCGGGGGGGCCACCGGGGAGCTGTTTTTT. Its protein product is CASSVESGGATGELFF.

The CDR3 sequence: CASSLCRGGLAETQYF. The DNA for the CDR3 is TGCGCCAGCAGCTTGTGCCGGGGGGGCCTCGCGGAGACCCAGTACTTC. The rearrangement joins TRBV5-1 to TRBJ2-5; 8 bases match TRBD2. J gave up 5 bases and V 1 base, and 10 bases lay outside the gene matches. The CDR3 length is 16 residues. The germline CDR1 and CDR2 sequences are SGHRS and YFSETQ. The full variable domain, completed using reference TRBV5-1 and TRBJ2-5, is KAGVTQTPRYLIKTRGQQVTLSCSPISGHRSVSWYQQTPGQGLQFLFEYFSETQRNKGNFPGRFSGRQFSNSRSEMNVSTLELGDSALYLCASSLCRGGLAETQYFGPGTRLLVL.

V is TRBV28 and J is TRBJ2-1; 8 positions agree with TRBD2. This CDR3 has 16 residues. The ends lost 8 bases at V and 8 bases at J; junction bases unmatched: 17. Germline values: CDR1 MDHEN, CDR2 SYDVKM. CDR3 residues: CASRSLVAGPGDEQFF. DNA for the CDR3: TGTGCCAGCCGATCACTAGTAGCGGGGCCCGGGGATGAGCAGTTCTTC.

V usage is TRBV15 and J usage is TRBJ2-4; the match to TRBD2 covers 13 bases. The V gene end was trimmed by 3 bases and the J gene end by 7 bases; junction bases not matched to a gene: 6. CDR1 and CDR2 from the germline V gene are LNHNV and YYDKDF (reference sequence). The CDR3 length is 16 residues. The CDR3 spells CATSRGLAGSGNIQYF. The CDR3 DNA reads TGTGCCACCAGCAGGGGACTAGCGGGGTCGGGTAACATTCAGTACTTC.

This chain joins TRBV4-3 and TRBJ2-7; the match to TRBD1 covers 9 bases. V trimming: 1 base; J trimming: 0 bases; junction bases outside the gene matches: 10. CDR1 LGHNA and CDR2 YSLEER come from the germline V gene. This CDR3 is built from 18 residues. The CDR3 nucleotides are TGCGCCAGCAGCCAAGTGGCGGACAGGGGTACGTCCTCCTACGAGCAGTACTTC. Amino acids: CASSQVADRGTSSYEQYF.

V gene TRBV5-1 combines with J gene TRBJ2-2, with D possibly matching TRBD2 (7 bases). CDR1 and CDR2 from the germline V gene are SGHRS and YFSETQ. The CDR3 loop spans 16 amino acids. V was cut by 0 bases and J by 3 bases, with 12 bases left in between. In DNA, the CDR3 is TGCGCCAGCAGCTTGGCTGGGGGGGCGTACACCGGGGAGCTGTTTTTT. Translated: CASSLAGGAYTGELFF. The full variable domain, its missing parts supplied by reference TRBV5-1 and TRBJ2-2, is KAGVTQTPRYLIKTRGQQVTLSCSPISGHRSVSWYQQTPGQGLQFLFEYFSETQRNKGNFPGRFSGRQFSNSRSEMNVSTLELGDSALYLCASSLAGGAYTGELFFGEGSRLTVL.

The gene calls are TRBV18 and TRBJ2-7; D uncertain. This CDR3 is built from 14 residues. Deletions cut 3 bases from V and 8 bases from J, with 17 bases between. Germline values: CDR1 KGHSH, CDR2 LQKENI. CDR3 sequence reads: CASSPQLAGSKQYF. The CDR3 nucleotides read TGTGCCAGCTCACCGCAGCTTGCCGGTTCCAAGCAGTACTTC.

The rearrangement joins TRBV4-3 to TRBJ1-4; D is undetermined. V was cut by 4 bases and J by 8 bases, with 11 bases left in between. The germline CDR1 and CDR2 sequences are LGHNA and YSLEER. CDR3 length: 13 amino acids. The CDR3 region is CASSLGPGEKLFF. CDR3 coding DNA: TGCGCCAGCAGCCTCGGGCCGGGGGAAAAACTGTTTTTT.

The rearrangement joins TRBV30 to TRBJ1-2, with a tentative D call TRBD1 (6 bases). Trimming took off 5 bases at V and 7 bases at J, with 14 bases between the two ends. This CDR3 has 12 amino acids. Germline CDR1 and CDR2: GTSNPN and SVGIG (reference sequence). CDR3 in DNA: TGTGCCTGGGAAGGGGGGGCCCCTGGCTACACCTTC. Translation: CAWEGGAPGYTF.

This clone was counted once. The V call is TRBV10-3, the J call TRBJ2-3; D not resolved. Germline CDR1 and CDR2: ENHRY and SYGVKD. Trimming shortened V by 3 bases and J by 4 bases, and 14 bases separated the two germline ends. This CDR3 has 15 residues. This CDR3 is CAISELPIDADTQYF. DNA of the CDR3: TGTGCCATCAGTGAACTACCGATCGACGCAGATACGCAGTATTTT.

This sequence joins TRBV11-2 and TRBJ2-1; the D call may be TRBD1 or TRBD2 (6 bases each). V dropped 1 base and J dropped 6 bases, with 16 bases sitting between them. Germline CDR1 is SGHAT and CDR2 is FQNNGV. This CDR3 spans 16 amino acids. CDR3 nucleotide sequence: TGTGCCAGCAGCTTAGGGGGGGCCTTCCATTCCAATGAGCAGTTCTTC. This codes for CASSLGGAFHSNEQFF.

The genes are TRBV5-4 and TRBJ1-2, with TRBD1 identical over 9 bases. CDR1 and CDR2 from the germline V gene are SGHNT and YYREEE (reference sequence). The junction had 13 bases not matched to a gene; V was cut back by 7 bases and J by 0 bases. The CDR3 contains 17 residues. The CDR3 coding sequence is TGTGCCAGCCCATCCCGGGACAGGGCTAAAGCTAACTATGGCTACACCTTC. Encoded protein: CASPSRDRAKANYGYTF.